This T cell receptor (beta chain) is drawn from a study of shared clonotypes between healthy human individuals (dated by TCRdb to between 2020 and 2021). At the level of the whole study: The cohort included a few men and a couple of women between 18 and 49 years of age. For each donor, three plates each were used for CD4 naive and CD4 memory, two plates were used for CD8 naive, and one plate was used for CD8 memory. The study deeply sequenced blood TCR repertoires of several healthy adults to estimate repertoire size and the extent of clonotype sharing between individuals. To increase sequencing depth and limit assay-specific biases, different laboratories used diverse techniques to prepare libraries and sequence TCR repertoires. Between about 0.9 and 10 billion PBMCs per donor were obtained by leukapheresis. Beyond this particular receptor, the publication reports: Rarefaction of sorted-subset datasets indicated incomplete sequencing despite the large sequencing depth. Based on pairwise subsampling, the degree of clonotype sharing among donors was expected to be affected by sequencing depth. Sampling was limited to blood, and TCR repertoires in tissue likely differ from TCR repertoires in blood. Sharing across several donors was observed for roughly 5.4% of naive CD4, 3.5% of naive CD8, roughly 2.4% of memory CD4, and less than 0.45% of memory CD8 clonotypes. Compared with non-shared clonotypes, clonotypes shared by all four sorted-subset donors had higher generation probabilities. Because the study included a small number of donors, the genetic and exposure-history diversity represented was limited. Naive subsets generally had larger estimated clonotype richness than memory subsets did.

Donors were healthy HIV-negative adults with no recently reported acute infections or vaccinations. Every donor was a Caucasian adult residing in Nashville, Tennessee, USA. CD4+ T cells were enriched by magnetic negative selection, after which naive cells were positively selected on CD45RA and the negative fraction was taken as the memory subset. Blood was collected by leukapheresis, and PBMCs were isolated by Ficoll-Histopaque density gradient centrifugation and then cryopreserved in liquid nitrogen vapor phase. Analytical flow cytometry was used to check the purity and quantity of every magnetically sorted T cell population. Genomic DNA was isolated from every sorted fraction and measured by UV absorbance on a Nanodrop 2000c. As regards this clone: Which antigen it targets is not known. The input lacks base qualities; no much larger clone sits a single base away.

Using the deep immunoSEQ assay, TCR CDR3 regions were amplified from genomic DNA by multiplex PCR. Extracted genomic DNA from each cell subset was distributed evenly across all wells of several immunoSEQ 96-well plates, and each plate was treated as a replicate. For sorted subsets, each replicate PCR was loaded with 200 ng genomic DNA, equivalent to approximately 33,000 T cell genomes. The purified libraries were quantified using a Qubit 3.0 fluorometer, sized with a Bioanalyzer 2100, and then quantified again using the KAPA Library Quantification kit. Each immunoSEQ 96-well plate was sequenced on its own single-read 150-cycle Illumina NextSeq 550 flow cell. Concerning the study's data processing: Because the immunoSEQ output included only junctional sequences and no quality scores, the filtering could not be the same as the filtering used for full-length reads. Sequences were annotated with PyIR, a Python wrapper for IgBLAST v1.9, using IMGT germline references to assign V/J genes and CDR3. Reads with weak V/J assignments (E-value above 1e-6), missing CDR3, stop codons, out-of-frame junctions, or ambiguous translated residues were removed. A V3J clonotype was defined by an identical inferred V gene, J gene, and CDR3 amino acid sequence. The percentage overlap between two repertoires was calculated by dividing the number of shared unique clonotypes by the size of the smaller repertoire. Richness of each repertoire was evaluated using RTK rarefaction, the Chao1 estimator, and Recon v2.1 estimates of unobserved clonotypes. Generation probabilities were computed with OLGA for all TCRbeta clonotypes obtained by the gDNA method from several donors. Held by TCRdb, this immuneACCESS table contains in-frame sequences only and omits some clones. Under half of the omission traces to an unresolved V gene where checked; the cause of the rest is unknown. The V and J calls and clone size were taken over from that table, and D and trimming were inferred from the DNA. This sample holds 2 million to 2.5 million clones; around 92% were observed only once. The ten largest clones capture approximately 0.41% of the sample.

V is clipped by 0 bases and J by 0 bases, and the sequence between their germline boundaries is 10 bases long. CDR1 and CDR2 are read off the germline V gene as SGHRS and YFSETQ. There are 16 amino acids in the CDR3, from cysteine to phenylalanine inclusive. The CDR3 DNA has 48 bases and is translated from base 1. The sequenced material came from naive CD4+ T cells from PBMCs. In the paper's terms, the cell subset or site label means: CD45RA+ positively selected. This clonotype originated in a man aged 18 to 29 in good health. Some clones in this sample may be carry-over from other donors' samples. Recombination connected TRBV5-1 to TRBJ2-1; TRBD2 could be the D gene, as 5 bases match. The CDR3 has the sequence CASSLDGSSSYNEQFF. The nucleotide sequence reads as follows: TGCGCCAGCAGCTTGGATGGGAGCAGCTCCTACAATGAGCAGTTCTTC.